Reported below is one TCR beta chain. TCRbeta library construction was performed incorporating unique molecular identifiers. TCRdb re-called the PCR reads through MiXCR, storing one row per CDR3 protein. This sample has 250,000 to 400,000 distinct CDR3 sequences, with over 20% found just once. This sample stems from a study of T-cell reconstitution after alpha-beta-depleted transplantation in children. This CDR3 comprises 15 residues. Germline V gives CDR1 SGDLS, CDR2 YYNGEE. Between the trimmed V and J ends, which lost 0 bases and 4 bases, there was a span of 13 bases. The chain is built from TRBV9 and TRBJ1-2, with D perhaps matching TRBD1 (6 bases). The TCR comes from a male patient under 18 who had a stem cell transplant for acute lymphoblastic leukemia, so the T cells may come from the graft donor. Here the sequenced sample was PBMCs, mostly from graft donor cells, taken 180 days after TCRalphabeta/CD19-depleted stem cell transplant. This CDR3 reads CASSVDPDSLYGYTF. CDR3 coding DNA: TGTGCCAGCAGCGTAGACCCGGACAGCCTCTATGGCTACACCTTC.